The clone carrying this TCR beta chain appeared a few times. Its antigen remains unidentified. These data belong to a study of OX40 agonist ivuxolimab in advanced cancers. In the study overall: Melanoma, hepatocellular carcinoma, head and neck or renal cell cancer occurred in dose-escalation patients. Therapy given before enrollment (anti-PD-1, anti-PD-L1 or anti-CTLA-4) was allowed, and approximately 40% had some.

Study-wide results and limits: Clonal expansion by week 6 occurred in CD4+ and CD8+ blood T cells (at 0.1 to 3.0 mg/kg). On average, CD8+ T cells had more expanded clones than CD4+.

The CDR3 contains 14 residues. Germline CDR1 and CDR2: MGHRA and YSYEKL. Trimming took 4 bases from V and 1 from J, leaving 10 bases between them. This table comes from immunoSEQ multiplex PCR, and its TCRdb copy is limited to in-frame clones, with some not included. The table lists 69,000 or so clones, roughly nine tenths of them singletons, with more than 5.5% in the top ten. The clonotype originates from an adult with an advanced solid tumor such as melanoma, head and neck, liver or kidney cancer. The chain recombines TRBV4-1 with TRBJ1-1, with D unclear. The material sequenced was CD4+ or CD8+ T cells sorted from blood, taken in a trial of the OX40 agonist ivuxolimab. The DNA of the CDR3 is TGCGCCAGCAGCCTCGTTTTTGAGAACACTGAAGCTTTCTTT. Amino acid sequence: CASSLVFENTEAFF.